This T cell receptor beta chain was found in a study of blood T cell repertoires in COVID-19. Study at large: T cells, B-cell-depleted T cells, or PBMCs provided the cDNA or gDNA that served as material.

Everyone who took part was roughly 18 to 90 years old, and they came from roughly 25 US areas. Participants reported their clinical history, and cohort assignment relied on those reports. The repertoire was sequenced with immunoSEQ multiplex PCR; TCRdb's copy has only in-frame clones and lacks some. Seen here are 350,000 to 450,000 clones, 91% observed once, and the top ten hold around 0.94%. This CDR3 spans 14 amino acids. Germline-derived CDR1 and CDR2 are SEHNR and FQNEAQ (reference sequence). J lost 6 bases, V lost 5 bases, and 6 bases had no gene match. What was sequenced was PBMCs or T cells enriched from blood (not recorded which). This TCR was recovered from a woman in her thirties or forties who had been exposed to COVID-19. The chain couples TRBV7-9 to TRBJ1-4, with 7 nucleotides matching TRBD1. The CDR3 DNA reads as TGTGCCAGCAGCCAGACACAGGGGTATGAAAAACTGTTTTTT. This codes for CASSQTQGYEKLFF.